Below, 16 T cell receptor beta chains from the same sample are listed, as sequenced in a study of OX40 agonist ivuxolimab in advanced cancers. The data were produced by immunoSEQ multiplex PCR, yet TCRdb's version contains in-frame clones alone and is incomplete. The table shows about 20,000 clones, with about 86% occurring only once. The sample here was CD4+ or CD8+ T cells sorted from blood, taken in a trial of the OX40 agonist ivuxolimab. The receptors derive from an adult with an advanced solid tumor such as melanoma, head and neck, liver or kidney cancer.

The chain is built from TRBV4-1 and TRBJ1-1; TRBD1 might be the D (5 bases). CDR1 MGHRA and CDR2 YSYEKL come from the germline V gene. V was cut by 4 bases and J by 5 bases, with 14 bases left in between. CDR3 length: 14 amino acids. CDR3 residues: CASSLRRGGTEAFF. The CDR3 coding sequence is TGCGCCAGCAGCCTAAGGCGGGGGGGAACTGAAGCTTTCTTT.

V is TRBV6-5 and J is TRBJ2-3; D ambiguous. Trimming cost V 6 bases and J 5 bases, with 12 bases left between them. Germline V lookup: CDR1 MNHEY, CDR2 SVGAGI. This CDR3 contains 13 residues. The CDR3 spells CASSLYSGDTQYF. As DNA, the CDR3 is TGTGCCAGCAGCCTCTATTCAGGAGATACGCAGTATTTT.

This clone was found once. The J gene is TRBJ2-1, the V gene TRBV4-3; TRBD2 matches 9 bases. CDR1 and CDR2 (germline): LGHNA, YSLEER. J gave up 3 bases and V 1 base, and 7 bases lay outside the gene matches. The CDR3 is made up of 17 amino acids. The CDR3 nucleotides are TGCGCCAGCAGCCAAGGAAAAGTAGCGGGGGTCTACAATGAGCAGTTCTTC. The encoded protein is CASSQGKVAGVYNEQFF.

This clone is deemed medium-sized (0.01 to 0.1%). The V gene is TRBV30, the J gene TRBJ2-1; D gene uncertain. This CDR3 contains 11 residues. Per germline, CDR1 GTSNPN and CDR2 SVGIG (reference sequence). V lost 6 bases, J lost 6 bases, and 9 bases lay in between. This CDR3 reads CACVESNEQFF. CDR3 coding DNA: TGTGCCTGTGTAGAAAGCAATGAGCAGTTCTTC. Based on the CDR3 plus reference TRBV30 and TRBJ2-1, the full variable domain is SQTIHQWPATLVQPVGSPLSLECTVEGTSNPNLYWYRQAAGRGLQLLFYSVGIGQISSEVPQNLSASRPQDRQFILSSKKLLLSDSGFYLCACVESNEQFFGPGTRLTVL.

For this clone: An end of the junction differs from the germline gene, which may be a read error. V is TRBV2 and J is TRBJ1-2; 9 positions agree with TRBD1. There are 14 residues in the CDR3. From germline, CDR1 is SNHLY and CDR2 FYNNEI. CDR3 protein: CASTEGRDRAGYIF. The CDR3 region has the DNA TGTGCCAGCACGGAGGGTAGGGACAGGGCTGGCTACATCTTC.

Remarks on this clone: A single base is all that separates this from a far larger clone, so a read error is likely. V gene TRBV13 combines with J gene TRBJ2-7, with D maybe TRBD1 (5 bases). The CDR3 contains 13 residues. V shed 5 bases and J shed 6 bases, with 14 bases lying between them. Germline CDR1 reads PRHDT; CDR2 reads FYEKMQ (reference sequence). The CDR3 region is CASSTGPQGEQYF. In nucleotides, the CDR3 is TGTGCCAGCAGCACCGGGCCTCAGGGCGAGCAGTACTTC. Together with reference TRBV13 and TRBJ2-7, the CDR3 gives the full variable domain: AAGVIQSPRHLIKEKRETATLKCYPIPRHDTVYWYQQGPGQDPQFLISFYEKMQSDKGSIPDRFSAQQFSDYHSELNMSSLELGDSALYFCASSTGPQGEQYFGPGTRLTVT.

J is TRBJ1-5 and V is TRBV19; TRBD1 agrees at 7 bases. The CDR3 is 19 residues long. J lost 2 bases, V lost 7 bases, and 20 bases had no gene match. Germline CDR1 and CDR2: LNHDA and SQIVND (reference sequence). In DNA form, the CDR3 reads TGTGCCAGTACTGATTGGACAGGTAGACGAAGGTACGGCAATCAGCCCCAGCATTTT. Its translation: CASTDWTGRRRYGNQPQHF.

This clone was found a few times. V and J are TRBV7-9 and TRBJ2-2, with TRBD1 identical over 8 bases. The CDR3 totals 15 residues. The germline V gene has CDR1 SEHNR and CDR2 FQNEAQ (reference sequence). The junction had 6 bases not matched to a gene; V was cut back by 5 bases and J by 4 bases. This CDR3 reads CASSPQGAGTGELFF. In DNA, the CDR3 is TGTGCCAGCAGCCCCCAGGGGGCGGGCACCGGGGAGCTGTTTTTT.

The chain uses TRBV27 and TRBJ1-2; unclear D gene. Germline V CDR1 and CDR2: MNHEY, SMNVEV (reference sequence). Trimming left V 2 bases short and J 8 bases short, with 15 bases between. The CDR3 runs to 14 residues. The chain's CDR3 is CASSLMGSPKGYTF. CDR3 DNA sequence: TGTGCCAGCAGTTTAATGGGGAGCCCTAAGGGCTACACCTTC.

Here the CDR3 reads CAWSVRQGFEQYF. CDR3 bases: TGTGCCTGGAGTGTGAGGCAGGGATTCGAGCAGTACTTC. The chain recombines TRBV30 with TRBJ2-7, with a possible D match to TRBD1 (5 bases). V gave up 0 bases and J gave up 6 bases, with 12 bases separating them. Germline V gene lookup returns CDR1 GTSNPN and CDR2 SVGIG (reference sequence). This CDR3 comprises 13 residues.

This clone was seen once. The rearrangement uses TRBV6-5 and TRBJ1-1, with D tentatively TRBD1 (5 bases). CDR1 and CDR2 (germline): MNHEY, SVGAGI. Trimming cost V 0 bases and J 6 bases, with 8 bases left between them. The CDR3 consists of 13 residues. The CDR3, as DNA: TGTGCCAGCAGTTACTCCGGGACTTCTGAAGCTTTCTTT. Translation: CASSYSGTSEAFF.

The CDR3 region is CASSRSGTQISDTEAFF. DNA of the CDR3: TGTGCCAGCAGCCGGTCCGGGACCCAAATTTCCGACACTGAAGCTTTCTTT. V and J are TRBV5-5 and TRBJ1-1; a possible D gene is TRBD1 (5 bases). The V gene lost 4 bases and the J gene lost 3 bases, with 22 bases spanning the gap. This CDR3 has 17 residues. Germline lookup yields CDR1 SGHKS and CDR2 YYEKEE (reference sequence).

This sequence joins TRBV29-1 and TRBJ2-7; TRBD1 matches 7 bases. CDR3 length equals 15 residues. CDR1 and CDR2 from the germline V gene are SQVTM and ANQGSEA. Trimming cost V 2 bases and J 2 bases; bases outside gene matches: 9. Here the CDR3 reads CSVENSEGAPYEQYF. In DNA, the CDR3 is TGCAGCGTTGAAAACTCAGAGGGGGCACCCTACGAGCAGTACTTC.

V and J are TRBV7-9 and TRBJ2-1; 9 positions match TRBD2. The CDR3 totals 13 residues. J was trimmed by 8 bases and V by 5 bases; bases with no gene match: 4. Germline V gives CDR1 SEHNR, CDR2 FQNEAQ (reference sequence). CDR3 bases: TGTGCCAGCAGCCGGGCGGGGGGGTATGAGCAGTTCTTC. Encoded protein: CASSRAGGYEQFF.

The chain combines TRBV6-6 with TRBJ2-5; tentatively, D is TRBD1 (5 bases). From germline, CDR1 is MNHNY and CDR2 SVGAGI (reference sequence). V was pared by 6 bases and J by 5 bases, with 13 bases between. CDR3 size: 13 residues. The CDR3 DNA reads as TGTGCCAGCAGACCTACAGGCGTTGAGACCCAGTACTTC. It codes for CASRPTGVETQYF.

This chain uses TRBV7-9 with TRBJ2-5; D is undetermined. The germline CDR1 and CDR2 sequences are SEHNR and FQNEAQ (reference sequence). The CDR3 totals 13 residues. Trimming shortened V by 6 bases and J by 3 bases, and 11 bases separated the two germline ends. The CDR3 sequence: CASSPRTEETQYF. The DNA for the CDR3 is TGTGCCAGCAGTCCACGGACGGAAGAGACCCAGTACTTC.